Below are 2 T cell receptor beta chains sequenced from a single sample in a study of beta chain features in type 1 diabetes. Whole-study results and caveats: A moderate, significant TCRB CDR3 shortening appeared in type 1 diabetes across four CD4+ subsets.

Sequenced material consisted of expressed TCRB transcripts (all of the isolated RNA was reverse transcribed). Using immunoSEQ multiplex PCR, the repertoire was profiled, and TCRdb retains in-frame clones only, with some absent. Among over 150,000 clones, approximately 8.1% were seen once, and the ten largest hold about 0.5%. For these TCRs, the target antigens are not known. The sequencing input was central memory CD4+ T cells from blood. The receptors come from a man aged 18 to 30 with type 1 diabetes.

This clone showed up many times. This rearrangement joins TRBV5-6 to TRBJ2-4, with 7 bases lining up with TRBD1. The V and J ends lost 0 bases and 7 bases, in that order; junction bases with no gene match: 1. CDR3 length: 13 residues. Germline V lookup: CDR1 SGHDT, CDR2 YYEEEE. The CDR3 region has the DNA TGTGCCAGCAGCTTGGACAGGGGTAACATTCAGTACTTC. It specifies CASSLDRGNIQYF.

The V gene is TRBV6-5, the J gene TRBJ2-7, with 7 bases that match TRBD1. The CDR3 runs to 15 residues. The germline V gene has CDR1 MNHEY and CDR2 SVGAGI. The V segment lost 6 bases and the J segment 5 bases; nucleotides outside the gene matches: 13. The CDR3 nucleotides read TGTGCCAGCAGGCGTAAACCGGGACAGCTTAACGAGCAGTACTTC. Translating gives CASRRKPGQLNEQYF.